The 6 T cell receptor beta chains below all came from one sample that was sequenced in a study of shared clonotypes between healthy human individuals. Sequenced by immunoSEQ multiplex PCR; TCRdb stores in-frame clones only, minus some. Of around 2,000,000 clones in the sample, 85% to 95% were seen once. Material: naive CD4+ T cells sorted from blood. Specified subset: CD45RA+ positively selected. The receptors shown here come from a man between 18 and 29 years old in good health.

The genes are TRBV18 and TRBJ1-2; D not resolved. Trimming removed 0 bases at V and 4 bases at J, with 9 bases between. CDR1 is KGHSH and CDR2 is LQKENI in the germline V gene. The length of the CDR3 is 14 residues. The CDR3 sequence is CASSPPASSYGYTF. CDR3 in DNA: TGTGCCAGCTCACCACCGGCAAGTTCCTATGGCTACACCTTC.

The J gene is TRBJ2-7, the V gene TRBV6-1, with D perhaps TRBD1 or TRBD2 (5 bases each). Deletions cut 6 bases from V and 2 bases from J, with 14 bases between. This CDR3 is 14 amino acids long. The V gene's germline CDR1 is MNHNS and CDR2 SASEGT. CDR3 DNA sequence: TGTGCCAGCAGGAGGGAGACAGCTACCTACGAGCAGTACTTC. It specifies CASRRETATYEQYF.

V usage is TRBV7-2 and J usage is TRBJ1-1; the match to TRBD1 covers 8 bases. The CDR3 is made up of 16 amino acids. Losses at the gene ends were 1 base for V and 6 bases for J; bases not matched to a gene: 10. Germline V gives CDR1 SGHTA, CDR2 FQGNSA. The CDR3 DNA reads TGTGCCAGCAGCTTAGGAGCAGGGGGCGCCGCCCCTGAAGCTTTCTTT. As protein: CASSLGAGGAAPEAFF.

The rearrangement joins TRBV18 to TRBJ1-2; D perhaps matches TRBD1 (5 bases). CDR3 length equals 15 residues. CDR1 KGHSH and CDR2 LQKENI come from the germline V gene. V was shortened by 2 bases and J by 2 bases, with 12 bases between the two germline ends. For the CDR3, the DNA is TGTGCCAGCTCACCAAGAGAACAGGCGAACTATGGCTACACCTTC. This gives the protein CASSPREQANYGYTF.

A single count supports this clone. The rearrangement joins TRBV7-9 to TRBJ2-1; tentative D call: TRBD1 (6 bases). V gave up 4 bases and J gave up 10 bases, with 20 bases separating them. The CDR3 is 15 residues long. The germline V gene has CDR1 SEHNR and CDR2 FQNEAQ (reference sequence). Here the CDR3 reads CASSSESRGEFEQFF. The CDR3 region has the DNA TGTGCCAGCAGCTCCGAAAGCAGGGGCGAGTTCGAGCAGTTCTTC.

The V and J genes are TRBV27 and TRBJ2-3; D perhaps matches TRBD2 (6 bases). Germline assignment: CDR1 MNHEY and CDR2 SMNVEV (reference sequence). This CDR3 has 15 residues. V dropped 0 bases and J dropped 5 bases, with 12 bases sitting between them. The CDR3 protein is CASSLSPGGGDTQYF. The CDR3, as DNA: TGTGCCAGCAGTTTATCCCCCGGGGGAGGAGATACGCAGTATTTT.